This TCR beta chain was observed in a study of blood T cell repertoires in COVID-19. The assay was immunoSEQ multiplex PCR, and TCRdb's table has in-frame clones only and misses some. The data hold around 260,000 clones, with 70% to 90% observed a single time. Sequencing was carried out using peripheral blood. This TCR derives from a woman aged 60 to 75 with COVID-19, enrolled during active disease.

The CDR3 protein is CASSYNASGGRPKSYEQYF. CDR3 in DNA: TGTGCCAGCAGTTACAACGCATCCGGCGGGCGGCCTAAATCCTACGAGCAGTACTTC. V is TRBV6-7 and J is TRBJ2-7, with a weak D call TRBD2 (5 bases). TRBV6-7 is an ORF; its function is uncertain. The CDR3 has 19 amino acids. Deletions cut 2 bases from V and 1 base from J, with 24 bases between.